The clone carrying this T cell receptor beta chain was seen at least ten times. V was pared by 6 bases and J by 0 bases, with 12 bases of the junction left unmatched. The CDR3 sequence is 18 residues long. CDR1 and CDR2 from the germline V gene are MNHNS and SASEGT. The record originates from a study of T cells in Graves' hyperthyroidism and ophthalmopathy. It was RNA transcripts that yielded the amplified TCR beta CDR3 regions. RT-PCR in the first round (using the HTBI primer set) targeted the TCR CDR3. In TCRdb, the multiplex PCR reads were re-called with MiXCR into one record per CDR3 protein. Here the sample spans some 580,000 distinct CDR3 sequences, about a sixth being singletons. Uncontrolled infections, other autoimmune diseases, pregnancy or lactation led to exclusion of patients. The diagnostic basis comprised clinical symptoms, serum thyroxine and TRAb, thyroid ultrasound and orbital computed tomography.

The sample was blood. This TCR derives from a woman in her 40s with Graves' ophthalmopathy. V usage is TRBV6-1 and J usage is TRBJ2-1; 9 bases fit TRBD2. DNA of the CDR3: TGTGCCAGCAGCGGGCGGTTCGCTAGCGGGGTCTCCTACAATGAGCAGTTCTTC. Translating it yields CASSGRFASGVSYNEQFF.